Listed here are 5 T cell receptor beta chains from one sample, sequenced in a study of vaccination effects on CD4 cells after COVID-19. Here immunoSEQ multiplex PCR was the method, and the copy in TCRdb shows in-frame clones only, minus some. The sample lists roughly 73,000 clones, 65% to 75% occurring once. ViraFEST expansion of antigen-specific CD4+ T cells with viral peptide pools preceded sequencing. Scientists isolated CD4+ T cells after a roughly nine-day culture period ended. The person was diagnosed with PCR-confirmed SARS-CoV-2 infection between March and December 2020. These TCRs are of unknown antigen specificity. The sequenced sample was CD4+ T cells from PBMCs cultured with HIV peptides, obtained before COVID-19 vaccination. As to subset: HIV-1 Nef peptide pool negative control/reference culture. The source is a human donor who had a prior SARS-CoV-2 infection.

This rearrangement joins TRBV18 to TRBJ2-7; 7 nucleotides align to TRBD1. Germline CDR1 reads KGHSH; CDR2 reads LQKENI. The CDR3 is 13 residues long. V dropped 6 bases and J dropped 1; count of bases not matched to a gene: 3. CDR3 nucleotide sequence: TGTGCCAGCTCCGACAGGGTGTCCTACGAGCAGTACTTC. It specifies CASSDRVSYEQYF.

The gene calls are TRBV7-9 and TRBJ2-7; TRBD1 or TRBD2 may be the D gene (7 bases each). There are 14 residues in the CDR3. The V gene lost 4 bases and the J gene lost 7 bases, with 17 bases spanning the gap. Germline V gene lookup returns CDR1 SEHNR and CDR2 FQNEAQ (reference sequence). This CDR3 is CASSSQGGSEEQYF. In nucleotides, the CDR3 is TGTGCCAGCAGCTCGCAGGGGGGGTCCGAAGAGCAGTACTTC.

This clone has more than one count but fewer than ten. The rearrangement joins TRBV5-1 to TRBJ1-3, with D tentatively TRBD1 (5 bases). CDR1 SGHRS and CDR2 YFSETQ come from the germline V gene. V was cut by 4 bases and J by 4 bases, with 15 bases left in between. The CDR3 sequence is 15 residues long. CDR3 protein: CASSRGGTEGNTIYF. The CDR3 DNA reads TGCGCCAGCAGCCGGGGAGGGACGGAGGGAAACACCATATATTTT.

The chain combines TRBV7-3 with TRBJ2-1, with D possibly being TRBD2 (7 bases). Germline CDR1 reads SGHTA; CDR2 reads FQGTGA. V lost 5 bases to trimming and J lost 9 bases, with 20 bases between them. This CDR3 is built from 15 residues. CDR3 DNA sequence: TGTGCCAGCAGCCCCGGGGGGCAGGTGGGCGGTGAGCAGTTCTTC. Encoded protein: CASSPGGQVGGEQFF.

The V and J genes are TRBV11-2 and TRBJ2-1, with D unresolved. The ends were cut back, 0 bases at V and 3 bases at J, with 6 bases in the middle. In germline, CDR1 is SGHAT, CDR2 FQNNGV. The CDR3 contains 14 residues. CDR3 protein: CASSLEVGYNEQFF. The CDR3 DNA follows: TGTGCCAGCAGCTTAGAGGTGGGCTACAATGAGCAGTTCTTC.